Listed below are T cell receptor beta chains from one sample, sequenced in a study of shared clonotypes between healthy human individuals. Measured with immunoSEQ multiplex PCR; TCRdb has only the in-frame clones, and not every one. Of about 2.1 million clones in the sample, roughly 93% were seen once. Sequencing used naive CD8+ T cells from PBMCs. Receptors originate from a man between 18 and 29 years old in good health. Some clones in this sample may be carry-over from other donors' samples. Both conserved end residues are part of each CDR3. A D gene is named only where the DNA matches it firmly. A row's size may be missing; if present it is once, few, many or a size class.

clone_size j_call v_call d_call cdr3_nt cdr3_aa
once TRBJ2-7 TRBV29-1 NA TGCAGCGTTGAGGGAGGACCCTTCTACGAGCAGTACTTC CSVEGGPFYEQYF
once TRBJ2-1 TRBV7-8 NA TGTGCCAGCAGCTTAGCTAATGGCGGGACATACAATGAGCAGTTCTTC CASSLANGGTYNEQFF
NA TRBJ2-3 TRBV6-5 NA TGTGCCAGCTCATCGGACCCCACAGATACGCAGTATTTT CASSSDPTDTQYF
NA TRBJ2-3 TRBV5-5 NA TGTGCCAGCAGCTTTGAGTGGGAGACAGGTACGCAGTATTTT CASSFEWETGTQYF
NA TRBJ2-1 TRBV6-6 NA TGTGCCAGCAGTTACGGGGGGGCGGGTGAGCAGTTCTTC CASSYGGAGEQFF
NA TRBJ1-2 TRBV28 TRBD1 TGTGCCAGCAGCCCCTATCCCGGGACAGGCTTCTATGGCTACACCTTC CASSPYPGTGFYGYTF
NA TRBJ2-1 TRBV15 TRBD1 TGTGCCACCAGCAGAGATGACAGGGTGTGGGATGAGCAGTTCTTC CATSRDDRVWDEQFF
few TRBJ1-1 TRBV28 NA TGTGCCAGCAGTTCAACCCCCAGAACTGAAGCTTTCTTT CASSSTPRTEAFF
once TRBJ1-5 TRBV6-6 NA TGTGCCAGCAGTTACGGCCCGGGCAGGGTCTTCCGGCCCCAGCATTTT CASSYGPGRVFRPQHF
NA TRBJ1-2 TRBV6-5 NA TGTGCCAGCAGTTTCTCGGGGAGTAACTATGGCTACACCTTC CASSFSGSNYGYTF
NA TRBJ1-4 TRBV2 NA TGTGCCAGCAGTGAAGTGGGGCTGAAGTATCTTAATGAAAAACTGTTTTTT CASSEVGLKYLNEKLFF
NA TRBJ1-2 TRBV28 NA TGTGCCAGCAGTTTATCGGTGGGGAAGGGGGACTATGGCTACACCTTC CASSLSVGKGDYGYTF
NA TRBJ2-7 TRBV5-6 TRBD1 TGTGCCAGCACAGGGGGCTACACCTACGAGCAGTACTTC CASTGGYTYEQYF
NA TRBJ1-1 TRBV4-3 NA TGCGCCAGCAGCCTGGAGCAGAACACTGAAGCTTTCTTT CASSLEQNTEAFF
NA TRBJ2-1 TRBV2 TRBD2 TGTGCCAGCAACGCGGCGGGGGAAGGGGCCTACAATGAGCAGTTCTTC CASNAAGEGAYNEQFF
NA TRBJ2-2 TRBV4-3 NA TGCGCCAGCAGCCAAGCTAGAACCGGGGAGCTGTTTTTT CASSQARTGELFF
NA TRBJ2-1 TRBV27 TRBD2 TGTGCCAGCAGTCCGGGGACTAGCGGGCACCCCGGCGAGCAGTTCTTC CASSPGTSGHPGEQFF
NA TRBJ2-6 TRBV6-5 TRBD1 TGTGCCAGCAGCCATGACAGGGCTGGGGCCAACGTCCTGACTTTC CASSHDRAGANVLTF
NA TRBJ2-4 TRBV29-1 NA TGCAGCGTTCGGGACATCGGCGATCAGTACTTC CSVRDIGDQYF
NA TRBJ2-1 TRBV4-3 NA TGCGCCAGCAGCCAAGATCGGGTAGGAGAGCAGTTCTTC CASSQDRVGEQFF
NA TRBJ2-7 TRBV27 NA TGTGCCAGCAGTTCAAACCCCGGGACGGAAAGGCAGTACTTC CASSSNPGTERQYF
NA TRBJ2-5 TRBV7-6 TRBD2 TGTGCCAGCAGCTTAGCTCCCGGCGGGAGGACCCAAGAGACCCAGTACTTC CASSLAPGGRTQETQYF
NA TRBJ1-2 TRBV14 TRBD1 TGTGCCAGCAGCCAAGAGGCCAGGGGGGCCTATGGCTACACCTTC CASSQEARGAYGYTF
NA TRBJ2-3 TRBV19 TRBD2 TGTGCCAGTAGTGAGCGGGGATTAGATACGCAGTATTTT CASSERGLDTQYF
once TRBJ2-3 TRBV29-1 TRBD1 TGCAGCACCCTAGGGGGCCGCTCGACAGATACGCAGTATTTT CSTLGGRSTDTQYF
NA TRBJ2-7 TRBV28 NA TGTGCCAGCAGCCCAAGGCGGAGTCCCAGCTCCTACGAGCAGTACTTC CASSPRRSPSSYEQYF
NA TRBJ2-1 TRBV11-3 NA TGTGCCAGCAGCTTAGCGGGACTCGCCCCCTACAATGAGCAGTTCTTC CASSLAGLAPYNEQFF
NA TRBJ1-1 TRBV10-1 NA TGCGCCAGCAGTGGATCAGGGATGGCTTTCTTT CASSGSGMAFF
once TRBJ2-3 TRBV27 NA TGTGCCAGCAGTTTATCTCTGGGAATTGGAGATACGCAGTATTTT CASSLSLGIGDTQYF
NA TRBJ1-1 TRBV4-3 NA TGCGCCAGCAGCCTAACTTCGGTGAGCGTATCGGGGACTGAAGCTTTCTTT CASSLTSVSVSGTEAFF
NA TRBJ1-2 TRBV5-5 NA TGTGCCAGCAGATCAGGGCTCGGCTATGGCTACACCTTC CASRSGLGYGYTF
NA TRBJ1-2 TRBV15 TRBD1 TGTGCCACCAGCAGACGACAGGGAGGGGGTTCGAACTATGGCTACACCTTC CATSRRQGGGSNYGYTF
NA TRBJ2-1 TRBV27 NA TGTGCCAGCGGGTACAATGAGCAGTTCTTC CASGYNEQFF
once TRBJ2-4 TRBV4-3 NA TGCGCCAGCAGCCAAGATTCCCGGCCAAGCATTCAGTACTTC CASSQDSRPSIQYF
few TRBJ1-2 TRBV29-1 NA TGCAGCGCATCCGAGACAGAGAAAGGCTATGGCTACACCTTC CSASETEKGYGYTF
NA TRBJ2-7 TRBV29-1 NA TGCAGCGTTGACCTTGGCGCCTACGAGCAGTACTTC CSVDLGAYEQYF
NA TRBJ2-7 TRBV29-1 TRBD1 TGCAGCGCGAAGGACAGGCTGGCCTACGAGCAGTACTTC CSAKDRLAYEQYF
once TRBJ2-7 TRBV28 NA TGTGCCAGCAGTTTTTCGGGAAACGAGCAGTACTTC CASSFSGNEQYF
NA TRBJ2-1 TRBV2 NA TGTGCCAGTAGGAAAAATGAGCAGTTCTTC CASRKNEQFF
NA TRBJ2-5 TRBV28 NA TGTGCCAGCCCTTCGGCTTTGGACTCCAAGACCCAGTACTTC CASPSALDSKTQYF
NA TRBJ2-7 TRBV19 NA TGTGCCAGTAGTATCGGCGCCGGGTCGGCGGCTGGGCGGTACTTC CASSIGAGSAAGRYF
NA TRBJ2-3 TRBV6-1 NA TGTGCCGCCCTCACAGATACGCAGTATTTT CAALTDTQYF
NA TRBJ2-7 TRBV5-4 NA TGTGCCAGCAGCTTACTCGAGTCCTACGAGCAGTACTTC CASSLLESYEQYF
NA TRBJ2-7 TRBV5-4 TRBD2 TGTGCCAGCAGCCGCACCGATAGCGGGAGGCTTAACGAGCAGTACTTC CASSRTDSGRLNEQYF
once TRBJ1-2 TRBV7-6 TRBD1 TGTGCCAGCAGCCTGGGACAGGGGGGGAACTATGGCTACACCTTC CASSLGQGGNYGYTF
NA TRBJ2-7 TRBV6-5 NA TGTGCCAGCAGTTACGGCAGACACTACGAGCAGTACTTC CASSYGRHYEQYF
NA TRBJ2-2 TRBV13 NA TGTGCCAGCAGCTTAATTCAGCGACCTCGTTCCGGGGAGCTGTTTTTT CASSLIQRPRSGELFF
NA TRBJ2-7 TRBV10-3 NA TGTGCCATCAGTGTACCTCTAGCGACTTCCTACGAGCAGTACTTC CAISVPLATSYEQYF
NA TRBJ1-2 TRBV7-9 TRBD1 TGTGCCAGCAGCAACGCGGACAGGGGCACGCGAAACTATGGCTACACCTTC CASSNADRGTRNYGYTF
NA TRBJ1-1 TRBV6-6 NA TGTGCCAGCAGTTACTCCATCAGGAACACTGAAGCTTTCTTT CASSYSIRNTEAFF
NA TRBJ2-5 TRBV13 NA TGTGCCAGCAGCCCCCGGGGGCCACAAGAGACCCAGTACTTC CASSPRGPQETQYF